This TCR beta chain was retrieved from a study of blood T cell repertoires in COVID-19. Study background: Specimens from acute and convalescent COVID-19 originated in the United States, Italy and Spain.

The CDR3 consists of 15 residues. The ends were cut back, 0 bases at V and 9 bases at J, with 12 bases in the middle. The germline gives CDR1 MNHEY, CDR2 SVGAGI. Some clones are missing from TCRdb's copy, which holds only in-frame ones; the method was immunoSEQ multiplex PCR. The sample holds a few hundred thousand clones; approximately 90% are singletons and the top ten take 1.7%. This chain connects TRBV6-5 to TRBJ1-6; D perhaps matches TRBD1 (6 bases). The source of this sequence is a man between 65 and 85 years old with acute or convalescent COVID-19. Sequenced material: peripheral blood. The CDR3 DNA reads TGTGCCAGCAGTTACTCCCTCCAGGGGCGTTCACCCCTCCACTTT. Its translation: CASSYSLQGRSPLHF.